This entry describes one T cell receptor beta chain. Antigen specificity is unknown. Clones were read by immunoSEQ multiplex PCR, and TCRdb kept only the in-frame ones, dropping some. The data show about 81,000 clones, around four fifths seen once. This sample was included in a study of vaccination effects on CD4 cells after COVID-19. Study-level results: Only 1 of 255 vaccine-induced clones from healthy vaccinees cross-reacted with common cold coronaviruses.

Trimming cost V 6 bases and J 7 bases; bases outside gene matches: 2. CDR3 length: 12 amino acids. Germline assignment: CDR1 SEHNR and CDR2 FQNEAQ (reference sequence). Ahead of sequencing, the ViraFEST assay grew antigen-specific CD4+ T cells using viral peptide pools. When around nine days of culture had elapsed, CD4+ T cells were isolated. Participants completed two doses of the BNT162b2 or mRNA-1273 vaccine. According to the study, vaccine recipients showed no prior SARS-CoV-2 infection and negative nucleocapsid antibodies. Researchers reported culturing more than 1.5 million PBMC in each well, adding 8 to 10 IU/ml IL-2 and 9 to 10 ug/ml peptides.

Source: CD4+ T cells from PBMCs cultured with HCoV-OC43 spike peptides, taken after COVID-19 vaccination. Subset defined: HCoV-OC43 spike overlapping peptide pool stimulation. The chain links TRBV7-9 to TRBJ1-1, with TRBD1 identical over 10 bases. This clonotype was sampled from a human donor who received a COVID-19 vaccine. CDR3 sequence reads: CASSWDRGEAFF. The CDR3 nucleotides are TGTGCCAGCAGTTGGGACAGGGGTGAAGCTTTCTTT.